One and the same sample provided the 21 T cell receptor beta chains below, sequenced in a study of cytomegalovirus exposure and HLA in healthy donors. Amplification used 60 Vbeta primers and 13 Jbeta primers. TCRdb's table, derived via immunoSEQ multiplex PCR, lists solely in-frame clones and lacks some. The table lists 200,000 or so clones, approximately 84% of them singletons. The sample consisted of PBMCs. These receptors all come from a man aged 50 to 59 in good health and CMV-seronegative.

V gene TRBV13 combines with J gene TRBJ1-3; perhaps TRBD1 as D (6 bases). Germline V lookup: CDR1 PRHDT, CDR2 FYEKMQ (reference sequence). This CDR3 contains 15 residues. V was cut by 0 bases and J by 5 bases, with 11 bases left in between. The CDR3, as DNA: TGTGCCAGCAGCTTAGGGAACAGGGTCAGAAACACCATATATTTT. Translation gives CASSLGNRVRNTIYF.

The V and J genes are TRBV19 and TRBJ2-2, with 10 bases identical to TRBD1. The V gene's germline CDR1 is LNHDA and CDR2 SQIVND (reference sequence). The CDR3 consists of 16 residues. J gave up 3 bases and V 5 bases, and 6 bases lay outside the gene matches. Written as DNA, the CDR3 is TGTGCCAGTAGTGCATCGACAGGGGGCTACACCGGGGAGCTGTTTTTT. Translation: CASSASTGGYTGELFF.

The CDR3 is CASSSPTGKSEAFF. The CDR3, as DNA: TGTGCCAGCTCATCCCCGACAGGGAAATCTGAAGCTTTCTTT. V usage is TRBV18 and J usage is TRBJ1-1; TRBD1 agrees at 7 bases. With 5 bases clipped from V and 6 bases from J, the junction kept 9 bases outside the gene matches. Germline loops: CDR1 KGHSH, CDR2 LQKENI. This CDR3 comprises 14 residues. Variable domain in full (rest from reference TRBV18 and TRBJ1-1): NAGVMQNPRHLVRRRGQEARLRCSPMKGHSHVYWYRQLPEEGLKFMVYLQKENIIDESGMPKERFSAEFPKEGPSILRIQQVVRGDSAAYFCASSSPTGKSEAFFGQGTRLTVV.

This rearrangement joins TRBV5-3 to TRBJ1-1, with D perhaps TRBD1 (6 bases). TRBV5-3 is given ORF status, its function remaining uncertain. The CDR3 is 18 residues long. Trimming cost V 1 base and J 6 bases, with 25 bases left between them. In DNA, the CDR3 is TGTGCCAGAAGCTTGTGGGGCAGGGGTTTAGGGTACTTCCCTGAAGCTTTCTTT. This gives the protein CARSLWGRGLGYFPEAFF.

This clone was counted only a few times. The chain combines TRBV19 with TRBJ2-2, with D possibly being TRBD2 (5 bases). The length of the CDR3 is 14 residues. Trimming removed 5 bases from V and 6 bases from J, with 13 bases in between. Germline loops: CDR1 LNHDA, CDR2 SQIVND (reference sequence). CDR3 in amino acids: CASSAVGSAGELFF. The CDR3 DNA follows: TGTGCCAGTAGTGCGGTAGGGAGCGCCGGGGAGCTGTTTTTT. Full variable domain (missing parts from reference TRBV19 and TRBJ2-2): DGGITQSPKYLFRKEGQNVTLSCEQNLNHDAMYWYRQDPGQGLRLIYYSQIVNDFQKGDIAEGYSVSREKKESFPLTVTSAQKNPTAFYLCASSAVGSAGELFFGEGSRLTVL.

This chain's CDR3 is CASSHYAGGGTSGYTF. The CDR3 DNA reads as TGTGCCAGCAGTCACTACGCCGGGGGGGGGACTAGTGGCTACACCTTC. V gene TRBV6-5 combines with J gene TRBJ1-2, with D possibly being TRBD1 (5 bases). CDR3 length equals 16 residues. Germline loops: CDR1 MNHEY, CDR2 SVGAGI. V was cut by 5 bases and J by 7 bases, with 23 bases left in between.

CDR3 bases: TGTGCCATCAGTGTCGGAGCGGGGGGAACCCGGGAGACCCAGTACTTC. It translates to CAISVGAGGTRETQYF. The rearrangement links TRBV10-3 to TRBJ2-5; 9 bases align to TRBD2. Germline V CDR1 and CDR2: ENHRY, SYGVKD. J lost 5 bases, V lost 4 bases, and 11 bases had no gene match. The CDR3 sequence is 16 residues long.

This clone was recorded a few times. Written as DNA, the CDR3 is TGTGCCAGCAGCGTATCATGGGGCAGCAATCAGCCCCAGCATTTT. Encoded protein: CASSVSWGSNQPQHF. The chain employs TRBV9 and TRBJ1-5, with D tentatively TRBD1 (5 bases). The CDR3 contains 15 residues. Trimming pared 1 base from V and 1 base from J, leaving 9 bases between. The germline V gene has CDR1 SGDLS and CDR2 YYNGEE.

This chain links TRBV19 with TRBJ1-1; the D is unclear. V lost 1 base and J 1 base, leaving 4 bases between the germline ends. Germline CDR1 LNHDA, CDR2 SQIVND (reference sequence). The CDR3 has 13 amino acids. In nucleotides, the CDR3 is TGTGCCAGTAGTATAGTACAGAACACTGAAGCTTTCTTT. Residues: CASSIVQNTEAFF.

In DNA form, the CDR3 reads TGTGCCAGCAGCTCGGAGTGGGGCTCACCCCTCCACTTT. It translates to CASSSEWGSPLHF. This rearrangement joins TRBV5-5 to TRBJ1-6; D is perhaps TRBD1 (5 bases). The germline V gene has CDR1 SGHKS and CDR2 YYEKEE (reference sequence). Trimming removed 3 bases at V and 10 bases at J, with 11 bases between. This CDR3 contains 13 residues.

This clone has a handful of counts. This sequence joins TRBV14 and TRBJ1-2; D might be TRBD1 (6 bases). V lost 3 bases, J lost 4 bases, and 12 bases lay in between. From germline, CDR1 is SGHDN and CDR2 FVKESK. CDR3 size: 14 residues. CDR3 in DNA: TGTGCCAGCAGCCATTTGGGGGCCCTCTATGGCTACACCTTC. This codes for CASSHLGALYGYTF.

For the CDR3, the DNA is TGCAGCGTTGAATCCAGGTCAGGGGGCTACGAGCAGTACTTC. This gives the protein CSVESRSGGYEQYF. The V call is TRBV29-1, the J call TRBJ2-7; TRBD1 matches at 7 bases. The CDR3 is 14 residues long. Germline values: CDR1 SQVTM, CDR2 ANQGSEA. Trimming removed 2 bases from V and 3 bases from J; junction bases left unmatched: 7.

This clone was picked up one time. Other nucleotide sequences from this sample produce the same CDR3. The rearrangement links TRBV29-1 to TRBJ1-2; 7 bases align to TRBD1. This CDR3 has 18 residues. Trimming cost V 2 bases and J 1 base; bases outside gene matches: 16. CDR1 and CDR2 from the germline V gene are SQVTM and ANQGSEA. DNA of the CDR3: TGCAGCGTTGAAAACGGACAGGCCTCTTTTCACTTTAACTATGGCTACACCTTC. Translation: CSVENGQASFHFNYGYTF.

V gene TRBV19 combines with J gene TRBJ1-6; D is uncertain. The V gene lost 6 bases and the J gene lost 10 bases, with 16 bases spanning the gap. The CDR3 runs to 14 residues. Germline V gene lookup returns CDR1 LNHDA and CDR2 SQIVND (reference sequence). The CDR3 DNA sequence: TGTGCCAGTAGGATGAGGGATCGCGGCTCACCCCTCCACTTT. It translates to CASRMRDRGSPLHF.

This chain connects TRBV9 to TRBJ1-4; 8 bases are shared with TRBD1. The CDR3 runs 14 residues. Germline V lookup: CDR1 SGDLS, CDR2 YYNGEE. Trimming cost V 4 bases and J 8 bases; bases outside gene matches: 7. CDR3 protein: CASSPSQGAEKLFF. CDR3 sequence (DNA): TGTGCCAGCAGCCCTAGCCAGGGGGCGGAAAAACTGTTTTTT.

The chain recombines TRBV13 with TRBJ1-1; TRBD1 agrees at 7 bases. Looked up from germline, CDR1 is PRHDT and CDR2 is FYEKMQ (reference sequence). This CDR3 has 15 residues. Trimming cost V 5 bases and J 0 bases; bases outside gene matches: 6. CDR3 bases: TGTGCCAGCAGCCCCTCAGGGGGGTTGAACACTGAAGCTTTCTTT. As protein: CASSPSGGLNTEAFF. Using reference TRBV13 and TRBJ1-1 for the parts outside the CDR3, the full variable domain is AAGVIQSPRHLIKEKRETATLKCYPIPRHDTVYWYQQGPGQDPQFLISFYEKMQSDKGSIPDRFSAQQFSDYHSELNMSSLELGDSALYFCASSPSGGLNTEAFFGQGTRLTVV.

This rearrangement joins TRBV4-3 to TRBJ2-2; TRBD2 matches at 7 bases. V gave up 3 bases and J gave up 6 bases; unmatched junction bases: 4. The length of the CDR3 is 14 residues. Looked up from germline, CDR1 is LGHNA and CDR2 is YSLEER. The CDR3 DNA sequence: TGCGCCAGCAGCCAGGGGGGGGTTGCCGGGGAGCTGTTTTTT. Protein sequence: CASSQGGVAGELFF.

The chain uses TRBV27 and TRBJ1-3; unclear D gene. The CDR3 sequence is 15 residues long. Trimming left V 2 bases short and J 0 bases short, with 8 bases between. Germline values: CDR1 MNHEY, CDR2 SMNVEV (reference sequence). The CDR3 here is CASSLDGSSGNTIYF. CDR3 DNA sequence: TGTGCCAGCAGTTTAGACGGGAGCTCTGGAAACACCATATATTTT.

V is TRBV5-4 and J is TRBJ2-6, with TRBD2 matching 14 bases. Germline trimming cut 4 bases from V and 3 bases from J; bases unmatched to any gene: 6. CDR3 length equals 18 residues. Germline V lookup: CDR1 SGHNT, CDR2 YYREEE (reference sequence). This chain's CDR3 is CASSQRLAGGLGANVLTF. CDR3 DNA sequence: TGTGCCAGCAGCCAGAGACTAGCGGGGGGGCTTGGGGCCAACGTCCTGACTTTC.

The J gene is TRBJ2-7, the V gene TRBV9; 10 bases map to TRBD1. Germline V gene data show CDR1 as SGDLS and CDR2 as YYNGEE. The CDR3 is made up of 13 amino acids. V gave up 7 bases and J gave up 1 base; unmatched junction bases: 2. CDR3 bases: TGTGCCAGCGGACAGGGGGGATCCTACGAGCAGTACTTC. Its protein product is CASGQGGSYEQYF.

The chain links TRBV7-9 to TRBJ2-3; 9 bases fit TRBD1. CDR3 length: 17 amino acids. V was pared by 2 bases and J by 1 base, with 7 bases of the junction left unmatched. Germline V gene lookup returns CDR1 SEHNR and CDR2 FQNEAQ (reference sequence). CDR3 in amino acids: CASSLRTGVSGTDTQYF. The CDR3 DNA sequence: TGTGCCAGCAGCTTAAGGACAGGGGTTTCAGGCACAGATACGCAGTATTTT. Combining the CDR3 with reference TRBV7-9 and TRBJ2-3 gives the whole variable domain DTGVSQNPRHKITKRGQNVTFRCDPISEHNRLYWYRQTLGQGPEFLTYFQNEAQLEKSRLLSDRFSAERPKGSFSTLEIQRTEQGDSAMYLCASSLRTGVSGTDTQYFGPGTRLTVL.